The entry below describes one T cell receptor beta chain. This clone was recorded once. This clone's antigen is unknown. Within one base of it there is no much larger clone, and no base qualities were kept. The sample is drawn from a study of blood T cell repertoires in COVID-19 (dated by TCRdb to 2020 to 2022). Turning to the overall study: Collaborator samples came from the United States, Italy and Spain and covered acute and convalescent phases of COVID-19. The material from the prospective study consisted of cDNA or gDNA derived from T cells, B-cell-depleted T cells, or PBMCs. Subjects who had been exposed to COVID-19, were actively infected with it, or had recovered from it provided the deeply sampled blood TCRbeta repertoires that made up the dataset. A freely available public database, intended as a resource for researchers studying the immune response to SARS-CoV-2, is where the repertoires were released. Samples were obtained from the ongoing ImmuneRACE study (first 160 participants) and from 1,000 to 1,500 subjects provided by 6 global collaborators. A de-identified subject ID, COVID-19 status, age in years and sex were almost always included in the sample metadata. Where available, HLA class I and class II types were taken from metadata supplied by the sample provider and were not determined by assay-based typing. Broader findings and caveats from the paper: Clinical and demographic metadata were provided uncurated, with the amount varying by source and participant.

The immunoSEQ Assay, a bias-controlled multiplex PCR, was used to amplify TCRbeta CDR3 regions from genomic DNA. The paper's data handling went like this. Within the assay, amplification of reference gene primers was used to estimate how many nucleated cells each sample contained. Sequence reads were collapsed and filtered to measure the absolute abundance of every unique TCRbeta CDR3 rearrangement. For each sample, productive Simpson clonality was calculated as the square root of Simpson's diversity index across productive rearrangements. Imported from immuneACCESS, the table was reduced by TCRdb to in-frame sequences with V and J called. These copies leave out some clones; in studies compared against another copy, an unresolved V gene accounts for under half, and the cause of the remainder is not known. V and J calls and clone size are as listed in that table; D and trimming were resolved from the DNA. Present in this sample are 130,000 to 150,000 clones, 70% to 90% of which were seen just once. Roughly 6.4% of the sample lies in the top ten.

CDR1 and CDR2 were assigned from the germline V gene as MGHDK and SYGVNS. Spanning cysteine to phenylalanine, the CDR3 consists of 15 amino acids. The retained sequence is limited to the CDR3, 45 bases, with the frame set at the first base. The germline V and J ends show losses of 5 bases and 4 bases respectively, and no gene match explains 4 bases of the junction. Participants in the prospective study were aged roughly 18 to 100 years, lived in 24 United States geographic areas, and enrolled through a virtual design. In the prospective study, cohorts were assigned on the basis of participant-reported clinical history obtained from a screening survey and a study questionnaire. Recovered participants in ImmuneRACE Cohort 3 were defined as having two consecutive negative NP/OP PCR tests, clearance from a healthcare professional, or resolution of symptoms. Each participant in the prospective study had whole blood, serum and a nasopharyngeal or oropharyngeal swab collected by mobile phlebotomists. Prospective study participants could optionally give additional blood draws and questionnaires over an approximately two-month period. Before DNA extraction, prospective study blood samples were shipped either frozen or at room temperature.

Sample: PBMCs or T cells enriched from blood (not recorded which). The chain is made from TRBV25-1 and TRBJ2-2; the junction holds 10 bases that match TRBD1. The receptor's source is a middle-aged woman who had recovered from COVID-19. CDR3 sequence: CASSPRTGGTGELFF. The DNA sequence is given as TGTGCCAGCAGTCCCCGGACAGGGGGCACCGGGGAGCTGTTTTTT.